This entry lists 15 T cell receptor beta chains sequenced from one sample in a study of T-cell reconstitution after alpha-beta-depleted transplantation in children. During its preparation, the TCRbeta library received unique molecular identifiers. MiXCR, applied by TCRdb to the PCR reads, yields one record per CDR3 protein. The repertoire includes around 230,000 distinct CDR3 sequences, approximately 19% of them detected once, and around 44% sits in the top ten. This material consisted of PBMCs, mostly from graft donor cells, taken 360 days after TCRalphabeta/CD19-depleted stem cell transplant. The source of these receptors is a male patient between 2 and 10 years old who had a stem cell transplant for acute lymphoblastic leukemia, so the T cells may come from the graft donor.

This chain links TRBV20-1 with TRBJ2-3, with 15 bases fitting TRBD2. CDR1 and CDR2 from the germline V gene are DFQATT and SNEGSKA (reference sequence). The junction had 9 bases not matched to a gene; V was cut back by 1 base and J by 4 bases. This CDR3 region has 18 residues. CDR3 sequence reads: CSARAGLAGGPLADTQYF. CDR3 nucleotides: TGCAGTGCTAGAGCCGGACTAGCGGGGGGGCCGTTGGCAGATACGCAGTATTTT.

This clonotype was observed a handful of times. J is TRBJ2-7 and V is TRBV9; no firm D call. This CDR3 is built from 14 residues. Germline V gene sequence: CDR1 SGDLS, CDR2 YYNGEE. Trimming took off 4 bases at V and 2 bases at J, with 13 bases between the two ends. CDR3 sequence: CASSPPGPTYEQYF. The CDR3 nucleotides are TGTGCCAGCAGCCCTCCGGGTCCTACCTACGAGCAGTACTTC.

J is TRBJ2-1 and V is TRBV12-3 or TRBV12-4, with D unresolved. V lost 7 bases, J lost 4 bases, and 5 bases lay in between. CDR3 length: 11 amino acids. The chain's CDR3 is CASTIYNEQFF. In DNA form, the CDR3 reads TGTGCCAGCACCATTTACAATGAGCAGTTCTTC.

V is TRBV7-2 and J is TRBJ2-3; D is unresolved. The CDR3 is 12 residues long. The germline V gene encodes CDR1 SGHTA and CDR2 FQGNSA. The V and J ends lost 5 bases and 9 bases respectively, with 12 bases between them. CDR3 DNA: TGTGCCAGCAGCCAGCGTCTAGGAACGCAGTATTTT. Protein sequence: CASSQRLGTQYF. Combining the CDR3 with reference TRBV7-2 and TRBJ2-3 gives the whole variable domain GAGVSQSPSNKVTEKGKDVELRCDPISGHTALYWYRQSLGQGLEFLIYFQGNSAPDKSGLPSDRFSAERTGGSVSTLTIQRTQQEDSAVYLCASSQRLGTQYFGPGTRLTVL.

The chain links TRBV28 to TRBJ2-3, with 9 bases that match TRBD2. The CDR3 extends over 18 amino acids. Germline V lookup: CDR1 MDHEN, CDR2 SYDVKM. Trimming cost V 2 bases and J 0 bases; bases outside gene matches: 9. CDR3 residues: CASSLGSGGETSTDTQYF. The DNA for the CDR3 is TGTGCCAGCAGTTTAGGTAGCGGGGGAGAAACTAGCACAGATACGCAGTATTTT. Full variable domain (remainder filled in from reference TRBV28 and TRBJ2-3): DVKVTQSSRYLVKRTGEKVFLECVQDMDHENMFWYRQDPGLGLRLIYFSYDVKMKEKGDIPEGYSVSREKKERFSLILESASTNQTSMYLCASSLGSGGETSTDTQYFGPGTRLTVL.

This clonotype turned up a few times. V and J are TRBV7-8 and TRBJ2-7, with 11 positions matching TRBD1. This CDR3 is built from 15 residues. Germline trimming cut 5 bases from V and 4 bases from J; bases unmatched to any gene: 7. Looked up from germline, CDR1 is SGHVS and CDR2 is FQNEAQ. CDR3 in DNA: TGTGCCAGCAGCCAACTGGGACAGGGGGTATACGAGCAGTACTTC. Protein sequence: CASSQLGQGVYEQYF.

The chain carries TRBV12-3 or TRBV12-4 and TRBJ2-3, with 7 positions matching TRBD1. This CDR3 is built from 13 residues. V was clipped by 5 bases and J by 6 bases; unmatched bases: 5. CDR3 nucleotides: TGTGCCAGCAGTATTCGACAGGGTGATACGCAGTATTTT. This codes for CASSIRQGDTQYF.

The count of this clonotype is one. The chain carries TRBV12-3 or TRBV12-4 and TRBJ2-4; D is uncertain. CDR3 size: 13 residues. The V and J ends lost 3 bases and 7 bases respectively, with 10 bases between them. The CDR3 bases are TGTGCCAGCAGTTTGGACCCCTTGAACATTCAGTACTTC. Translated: CASSLDPLNIQYF.

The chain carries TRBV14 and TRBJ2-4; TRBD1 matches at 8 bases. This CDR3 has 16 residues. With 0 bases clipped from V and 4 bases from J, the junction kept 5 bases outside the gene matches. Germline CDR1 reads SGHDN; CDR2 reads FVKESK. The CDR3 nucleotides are TGTGCCAGCAGCCAAGATGCCCGGGACAGGAAAAACATTCAGTACTTC. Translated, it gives CASSQDARDRKNIQYF.

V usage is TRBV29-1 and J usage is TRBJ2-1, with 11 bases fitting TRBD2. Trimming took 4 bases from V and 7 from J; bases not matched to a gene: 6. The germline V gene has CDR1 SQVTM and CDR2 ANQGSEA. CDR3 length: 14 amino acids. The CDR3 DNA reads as TGCAGCGTTGGGGAACTAGCGGGAGATAATGAGCAGTTCTTC. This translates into CSVGELAGDNEQFF.

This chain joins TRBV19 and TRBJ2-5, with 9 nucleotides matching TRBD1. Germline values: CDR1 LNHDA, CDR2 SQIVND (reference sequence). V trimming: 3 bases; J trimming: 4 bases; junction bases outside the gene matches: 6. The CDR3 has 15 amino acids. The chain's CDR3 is CASSIGVDRGETQYF. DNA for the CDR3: TGTGCCAGTAGTATTGGGGTGGACAGGGGAGAGACCCAGTACTTC.

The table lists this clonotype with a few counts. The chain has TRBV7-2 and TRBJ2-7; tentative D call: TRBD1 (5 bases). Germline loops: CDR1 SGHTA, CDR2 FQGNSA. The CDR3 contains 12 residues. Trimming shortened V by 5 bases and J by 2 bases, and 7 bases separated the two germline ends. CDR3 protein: CASSPRAYEQYF. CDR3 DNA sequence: TGTGCCAGCAGCCCCAGGGCCTACGAGCAGTACTTC.

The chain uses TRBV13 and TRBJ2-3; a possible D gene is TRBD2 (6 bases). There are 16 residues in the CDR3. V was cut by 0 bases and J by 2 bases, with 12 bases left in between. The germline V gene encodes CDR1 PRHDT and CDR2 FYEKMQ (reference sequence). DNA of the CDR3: TGTGCCAGCAGCTTAGGTGTGGGAGGCCCCACAGATACGCAGTATTTT. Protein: CASSLGVGGPTDTQYF.

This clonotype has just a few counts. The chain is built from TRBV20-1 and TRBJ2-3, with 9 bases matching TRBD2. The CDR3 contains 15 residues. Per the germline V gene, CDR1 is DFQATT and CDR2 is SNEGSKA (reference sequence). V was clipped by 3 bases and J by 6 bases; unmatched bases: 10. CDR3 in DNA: TGCAGTGCTAGTTCCAGCGGGGGGTCCTTCGATACGCAGTATTTT. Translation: CSASSSGGSFDTQYF.

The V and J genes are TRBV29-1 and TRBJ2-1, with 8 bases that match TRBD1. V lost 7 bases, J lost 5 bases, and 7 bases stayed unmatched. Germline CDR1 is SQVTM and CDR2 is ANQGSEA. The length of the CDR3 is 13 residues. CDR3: CSEWTGHHNEQFF. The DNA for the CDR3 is TGCAGCGAGTGGACAGGGCACCACAATGAGCAGTTCTTC.